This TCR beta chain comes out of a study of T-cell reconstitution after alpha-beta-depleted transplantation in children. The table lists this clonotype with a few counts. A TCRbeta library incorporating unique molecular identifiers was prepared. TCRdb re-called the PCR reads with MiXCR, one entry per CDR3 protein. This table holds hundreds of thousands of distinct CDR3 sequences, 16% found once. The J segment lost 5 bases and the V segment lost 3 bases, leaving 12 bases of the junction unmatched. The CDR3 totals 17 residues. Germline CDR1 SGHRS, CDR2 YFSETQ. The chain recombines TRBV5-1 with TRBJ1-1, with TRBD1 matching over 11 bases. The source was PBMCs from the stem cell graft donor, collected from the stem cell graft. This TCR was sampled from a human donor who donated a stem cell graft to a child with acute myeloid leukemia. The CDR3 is CASSSRTGGGVGTEAFF. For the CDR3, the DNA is TGCGCCAGCAGCTCCCGGACAGGGGGCGGGGTGGGGACTGAAGCTTTCTTT.